The 25 T cell receptor beta chains presented below share a single source sample, sequenced in a study of early T cells in non-severe SARS-CoV-2 infection. TCRdb reprocessed the 5' RACE reads with MiXCR, giving one entry per CDR3 protein. The table records some 44,000 distinct CDR3 sequences, less than 6.5% of them present only once. Sample: whole blood, taken at baseline. The receptors shown here come from an adult who was a healthcare worker with PCR-confirmed SARS-CoV-2 infection or an uninfected control (not recorded which).

This clonotype was recorded a few times. The V gene is TRBV7-9, the J gene TRBJ1-4; 10 nucleotides line up with TRBD1. This CDR3 is 15 amino acids long. Germline V gene lookup returns CDR1 SEHNR and CDR2 FQNEAQ (reference sequence). With V trimmed by 3 bases and J by 8 bases, 6 bases remained unmatched. The CDR3 coding sequence is TGTGCCAGCAGCTTCCCGACAGGGGGCGCGGAAAAACTGTTTTTT. It specifies CASSFPTGGAEKLFF. The complete variable domain, with remaining parts taken from reference TRBV7-9 and TRBJ1-4, reads DTGVSQNPRHKITKRGQNVTFRCDPISEHNRLYWYRQTLGQGPEFLTYFQNEAQLEKSRLLSDRFSAERPKGSFSTLEIQRTEQGDSAMYLCASSFPTGGAEKLFFGSGTQLSVL.

At least ten counts were recorded for this clonotype. The chain joins TRBV29-1 to TRBJ2-3, with 11 bases identical to TRBD2. CDR3 length: 16 amino acids. The junction had 8 bases not matched to a gene; V was cut back by 4 bases and J by 2 bases. Looked up from germline, CDR1 is SQVTM and CDR2 is ANQGSEA. The CDR3 spells CSVGQIAGGPTDTQYF. The CDR3 bases are TGCAGCGTTGGCCAGATAGCGGGGGGGCCCACAGATACGCAGTATTTT.

V usage is TRBV24-1 and J usage is TRBJ2-1; 8 bases fit TRBD1. Germline V CDR1 and CDR2: KGHDR, SFDVKD. V gave up 3 bases and J gave up 6 bases; unmatched junction bases: 3. The CDR3 has 14 residues. The chain's CDR3 is CATSDPGQGNEQFF. CDR3 in DNA: TGTGCCACCAGTGATCCCGGACAGGGCAATGAGCAGTTCTTC.

The CDR3 here is CASSKATDSYEQYF. The CDR3 coding sequence is TGTGCCAGCAGCAAAGCCACCGATAGCTACGAGCAGTACTTC. V and J are TRBV21-1 and TRBJ2-7. TRBV21-1 is an annotated pseudogene. The CDR3 has 14 amino acids.

This clonotype was observed a few times. The J gene is TRBJ2-5, the V gene TRBV20-1, with 11 bases fitting TRBD2. Trimming removed 7 bases from V and 0 bases from J; junction bases left unmatched: 13. CDR1 DFQATT and CDR2 SNEGSKA come from the germline V gene (reference sequence). This CDR3 has 17 residues. CDR3 loop: CSVLRASGGPNQETQYF. The CDR3 region has the DNA TGCAGTGTCCTGAGGGCTAGCGGGGGGCCCAACCAAGAGACCCAGTACTTC.

There are many counts of this clonotype. CDR3 nucleotides: TGTGCCAGCAGCCCCGACAGGTACAATGAGCAGTTCTTC. Translating gives CASSPDRYNEQFF. The V and J genes are TRBV5-6 and TRBJ2-1, with D possibly TRBD1 on 6 matching bases. The CDR3 covers 13 residues. Trimming stripped 4 bases from V and 4 bases from J, with 9 bases between. Germline assignment: CDR1 SGHDT and CDR2 YYEEEE.

The chain employs TRBV7-2 and TRBJ1-1; perhaps TRBD1 as D (5 bases). The germline V gene encodes CDR1 SGHTA and CDR2 FQGNSA. The CDR3 covers 13 residues. Trimming shortened V by 2 bases and J by 5 bases, and 9 bases separated the two germline ends. The CDR3, as DNA: TGTGCCAGCAGCTTATCGAGGGGTACTGAAGCTTTCTTT. Translated: CASSLSRGTEAFF.

Many counts were recorded for this clonotype. The chain carries TRBV12-3 or TRBV12-4 and TRBJ2-3; unclear D gene. CDR3 length equals 13 residues. The V end lost 7 bases, the J end lost 1 base, and 9 bases lay between the germline ends. The CDR3 reads CASILGGTDTQYF. DNA of the CDR3: TGTGCCAGCATCTTAGGCGGCACAGATACGCAGTATTTT.

This clonotype was recorded many times. The chain recombines TRBV15 with TRBJ1-1; D call uncertain. CDR3 size: 15 residues. Trimming took off 0 bases at V and 8 bases at J, with 16 bases between the two ends. From germline, CDR1 is LNHNV and CDR2 YYDKDF (reference sequence). The CDR3 loop reads CATSRDRASQGEAFF. DNA of the CDR3: TGTGCCACCAGCAGAGATAGGGCATCTCAAGGGGAAGCTTTCTTT.

This clonotype came up many times. The chain is built from TRBV30 and TRBJ1-2; 8 positions agree with TRBD1. V dropped 5 bases and J dropped 5; count of bases not matched to a gene: 4. This CDR3 has 12 amino acids. Germline CDR1 GTSNPN, CDR2 SVGIG (reference sequence). The CDR3 nucleotides are TGTGCCTGGGATCACAGGGGGTATGGCTACACCTTC. It translates to CAWDHRGYGYTF.

This clonotype appeared many times. The J gene is TRBJ1-6, the V gene TRBV18; unclear D gene. Trimming stripped 2 bases from V and 7 bases from J, with 12 bases between. Germline values: CDR1 KGHSH, CDR2 LQKENI. The CDR3 totals 15 residues. This chain's CDR3 is CASSPDIISNSPLHF. Written as DNA, the CDR3 is TGTGCCAGCTCACCAGATATCATATCGAATTCACCCCTCCACTTT.

This clonotype occurred many times. The chain is built from TRBV20-1 and TRBJ2-1; 11 bases map to TRBD1. The V gene end was trimmed by 5 bases and the J gene end by 9 bases; junction bases not matched to a gene: 9. The CDR3 loop spans 14 amino acids. CDR1 is DFQATT and CDR2 is SNEGSKA in the germline V gene (reference sequence). The CDR3 coding sequence is TGCAGTGCTGAAGGACAGGGGGCTTCGAGTGAGCAGTTCTTC. Translating it yields CSAEGQGASSEQFF.

This clonotype was picked up many times. A junction end diverges from the germline sequence, so it may reflect a read error. V gene TRBV12-3 or TRBV12-4 combines with J gene TRBJ2-5, with TRBD2 matching over 11 bases. The CDR3 contains 14 residues. CDR3 coding DNA: TGTGCCAGCAGTATAGCGGGGGGGCTTGAGACCCAGTACTTC. This encodes CASSIAGGLETQYF.

This clonotype was recorded at least ten times. J is TRBJ1-2 and V is TRBV7-2; TRBD1 aligns across 7 bases. Germline V gene data show CDR1 as SGHTA and CDR2 as FQGNSA. The CDR3 totals 14 residues. The V gene end was trimmed by 5 bases and the J gene end by 4 bases; junction bases not matched to a gene: 7. The CDR3 bases are TGTGCCAGCAGCACACCGACAGGGACCTATGGCTACACCTTC. Translation: CASSTPTGTYGYTF.

This clonotype occurred many times. The V and J genes are TRBV20-1 and TRBJ2-1, with 9 bases matching TRBD2. CDR3 length: 18 residues. In germline, CDR1 is DFQATT, CDR2 SNEGSKA (reference sequence). V lost 1 base and J lost 1; bases outside the gene matches: 11. CDR3 sequence: CSARGIWTSVISYNEQFF. The CDR3 DNA sequence: TGCAGTGCTAGAGGCATTTGGACTAGCGTAATTTCCTACAATGAGCAGTTCTTC.

The chain uses TRBV30 and TRBJ1-2; 7 bases align to TRBD1. The CDR3 covers 13 residues. Germline V gene sequence: CDR1 GTSNPN, CDR2 SVGIG (reference sequence). Trimming took 0 bases from V and 8 from J; bases not matched to a gene: 6. The CDR3 bases are TGTGCCTGGAGTGTAGGCCAGGGGGACGGCTACACCTTC. It translates to CAWSVGQGDGYTF.

In this sample, this clonotype turned up a few times. The chain recombines TRBV30 with TRBJ1-3; D is unclear. Deletions cut 5 bases from V and 0 bases from J, with 11 bases between. The CDR3 has 14 residues. CDR1 and CDR2 from the germline V gene are GTSNPN and SVGIG (reference sequence). CDR3 bases: TGTGCCTGGTGTGAGGGTTACTCTGGAAACACCATATATTTT. It yields the protein CAWCEGYSGNTIYF.

V and J are TRBV5-3 and TRBJ2-7; no definite D call. TRBV5-3 is an ORF, with its function uncertain. Trimming pared 7 bases from V and 3 bases from J, leaving 11 bases between. The CDR3 has 12 amino acids. The CDR3 loop reads CARGQPVYEQYF. CDR3 coding DNA: TGTGCCAGAGGGCAGCCCGTCTACGAGCAGTACTTC.

This clonotype was recorded many times. V and J are TRBV11-2 and TRBJ2-7, with TRBD1 as a possible D gene (6 bases). The germline V gene has CDR1 SGHAT and CDR2 FQNNGV. Trimming took 1 base from V and 2 from J, leaving 12 bases between them. The CDR3 runs 15 residues. The CDR3 loop is CASSLVQGKTYEQYF. The CDR3 DNA sequence: TGTGCCAGCAGCTTAGTCCAGGGGAAAACCTACGAGCAGTACTTC. Drawing the rest from reference TRBV11-2 and TRBJ2-7, the complete variable domain is EAGVAQSPRYKIIEKRQSVAFWCNPISGHATLYWYQQILGQGPKLLIQFQNNGVVDDSQLPKDRFSAERLKGVDSTLKIQPAKLEDSAVYLCASSLVQGKTYEQYFGPGTRLTVT.

Many counts were recorded for this clonotype. The chain uses TRBV12-5 and TRBJ1-1; D is undetermined. Looked up from germline, CDR1 is LGHNT and CDR2 is FRNRAP. CDR3 length: 13 residues. The V end lost 8 bases, the J end lost 3 bases, and 13 bases lay between the germline ends. This CDR3 reads CASKRGGDTEAFF. The CDR3 nucleotides read TGTGCTAGTAAGCGCGGCGGGGACACTGAAGCTTTCTTT.

This clonotype was seen ten or more times. The rearrangement joins TRBV5-1 to TRBJ2-1; perhaps TRBD1 as D (6 bases). Looked up from germline, CDR1 is SGHRS and CDR2 is YFSETQ. V was cut by 0 bases and J by 4 bases, with 8 bases left in between. The CDR3 runs 14 residues. CDR3 protein: CASSLGTAYNEQFF. The CDR3 DNA reads as TGCGCCAGCAGCTTGGGGACAGCGTACAATGAGCAGTTCTTC. The full variable domain, completed using reference TRBV5-1 and TRBJ2-1, is KAGVTQTPRYLIKTRGQQVTLSCSPISGHRSVSWYQQTPGQGLQFLFEYFSETQRNKGNFPGRFSGRQFSNSRSEMNVSTLELGDSALYLCASSLGTAYNEQFFGPGTRLTVL.

This clonotype showed up just a few times. The chain links TRBV5-1 to TRBJ1-2; TRBD1 might be the D (5 bases). The CDR3 contains 13 residues. Germline-derived CDR1 and CDR2 are SGHRS and YFSETQ. V was shortened by 4 bases and J by 4 bases, with 11 bases between the two germline ends. CDR3 sequence reads: CASSPRAGYGYTF. As DNA, the CDR3 is TGCGCCAGCAGCCCCAGGGCCGGCTATGGCTACACCTTC. Full variable domain (outside the CDR3, taken from reference TRBV5-1 and TRBJ1-2): KAGVTQTPRYLIKTRGQQVTLSCSPISGHRSVSWYQQTPGQGLQFLFEYFSETQRNKGNFPGRFSGRQFSNSRSEMNVSTLELGDSALYLCASSPRAGYGYTFGSGTRLTVV.

This clonotype was counted ten times or more. The V call is TRBV20-1, the J call TRBJ2-7; D is perhaps TRBD2 (7 bases). The CDR3 runs 12 residues. V lost 5 bases and J 3 bases, leaving 11 bases between the germline ends. Germline-derived CDR1 and CDR2 are DFQATT and SNEGSKA (reference sequence). Written as DNA, the CDR3 is TGCAGTGCTCCGGGGGGCAACTACGAGCAGTACTTC. Translating gives CSAPGGNYEQYF.

This clonotype has a count of ten or more. The V and J genes are TRBV5-1 and TRBJ1-2; D unclear. Germline CDR1 is SGHRS and CDR2 is YFSETQ. The CDR3 sequence is 13 residues long. Deletions cut 0 bases from V and 5 bases from J, with 8 bases between. CDR3 DNA: TGCGCCAGCAGCTTGGGCATCCGGTATGGCTACACCTTC. This encodes CASSLGIRYGYTF.

Note on this clonotype: Possible read error: a much larger clone is one base away. V usage is TRBV3-1 and J usage is TRBJ1-6; D may be TRBD1 (6 bases). Germline V gene sequence: CDR1 LGHDT, CDR2 YNNKEL (reference sequence). This CDR3 comprises 13 residues. For the CDR3, the DNA is TGTGCCAGCACACAGGGTTGGAATTCATCCCTCCACTTT. Translated: CASTQGWNSSLHF.